The 8 T cell receptor beta chains reported below all come from one sample, sequenced in a study of blood T cell repertoires in COVID-19. The table came from immunoSEQ multiplex PCR; TCRdb's copy has only in-frame clones and leaves some out. The sample consists of over 65,000 clones, over 80% of them appearing once. What was sequenced was peripheral blood. Source of these receptors: a human donor in a cohort sampled during active COVID-19.

The V gene is TRBV11-2, the J gene TRBJ2-2; D unresolved. CDR1 is SGHAT and CDR2 is FQNNGV in the germline V gene. The V gene lost 5 bases and the J gene lost 11 bases, with 3 bases spanning the gap. The CDR3 is 9 amino acids. The CDR3 DNA reads as TGTGCCAGCAGCCTTGAGCTGTTTTTT. This gives the protein CASSLELFF.

The chain employs TRBV5-6 and TRBJ2-3; TRBD1 might be the D (6 bases). Germline-derived CDR1 and CDR2 are SGHDT and YYEEEE. V lost 4 bases and J 4 bases, leaving 13 bases between the germline ends. The CDR3 covers 14 residues. CDR3: CASSLAGASDTQYF. As DNA, the CDR3 is TGTGCCAGCAGCCTGGCAGGGGCCTCAGATACGCAGTATTTT.

The CDR3 here is CSASGRTEAFF. In DNA form, the CDR3 reads TGCAGTGCTTCAGGGCGCACTGAAGCTTTCTTT. The rearrangement links TRBV20-1 to TRBJ1-1; maybe TRBD1 (5 bases). Trimming stripped 5 bases from V and 4 bases from J, with 8 bases between. Germline lookup yields CDR1 DFQATT and CDR2 SNEGSKA (reference sequence). The CDR3 is 11 residues long.

This chain links TRBV5-1 with TRBJ2-5; TRBD1 matches at 7 bases. J was trimmed by 7 bases and V by 4 bases; bases with no gene match: 10. CDR3 length: 14 amino acids. Germline V gene lookup returns CDR1 SGHRS and CDR2 YFSETQ. CDR3 in DNA: TGCGCCAGCAGCCGGGACAGTACCCGAGGGACCCAGTACTTC. It yields the protein CASSRDSTRGTQYF.

The V gene is TRBV7-9, the J gene TRBJ1-4; D is possibly TRBD1 (6 bases). This CDR3 is built from 14 residues. Trimming removed 4 bases at V and 3 bases at J, with 9 bases between. Germline assignment: CDR1 SEHNR and CDR2 FQNEAQ (reference sequence). CDR3 coding DNA: TGTGCCAGCAGCTCCTACAGGGCTAATGAAAAACTGTTTTTT. Residues: CASSSYRANEKLFF.

The V and J genes are TRBV5-1 and TRBJ2-1, with 10 nucleotides matching TRBD2. Trimming cost V 1 base and J 0 bases; bases outside gene matches: 4. This CDR3 contains 17 residues. Germline assignment: CDR1 SGHRS and CDR2 YFSETQ. The CDR3 loop reads CASSLRSSGSSYNEQFF. The DNA for the CDR3 is TGCGCCAGCAGCTTGAGGTCTAGCGGGAGCTCCTACAATGAGCAGTTCTTC.

The chain has TRBV7-9 and TRBJ2-7, with a tentative D call TRBD2 (6 bases). Trimming shortened V by 8 bases and J by 3 bases, and 11 bases separated the two germline ends. CDR3 length equals 12 residues. Germline lookup yields CDR1 SEHNR and CDR2 FQNEAQ (reference sequence). The CDR3 reads CASGSGLYEQYF. CDR3 nucleotide sequence: TGTGCCAGCGGCTCGGGACTCTACGAGCAGTACTTC.

The V gene is TRBV19, the J gene TRBJ2-1; the D is unclear. CDR3 size: 15 residues. V lost 3 bases to trimming and J lost 6 bases, with 15 bases between them. Germline lookup yields CDR1 LNHDA and CDR2 SQIVND (reference sequence). The CDR3 is CASSIALDLGNEQFF. The CDR3 coding sequence is TGTGCCAGTAGTATCGCCCTAGACCTTGGCAATGAGCAGTTCTTC.